This TCR beta chain was recorded in a study of cytomegalovirus exposure and HLA in healthy donors. Study-wide findings and caveats: Trimming of TCR beta V- and J-genes showed a link, identified in a later analysis, to a missense DCLRE1C variant. Immune exposure information comprised only CMV serostatus. In vitro data verified a few CMV-associated chains as specific for CMV antigens. The study assumed roughly uniform donor sequencing depth for presence/absence analyses.

The PCR ran on 60 Vbeta and 13 Jbeta primers. Using immunoSEQ multiplex PCR, the repertoire was profiled, and TCRdb retains in-frame clones only, with some absent. The sample includes some 100,000 clones, approximately 75% of them seen just once. As to this clone: No antigen is known for it.

CDR1 and CDR2 (germline): SNHLY, FYNNEI. The CDR3 spans 14 residues. J lost 4 bases, V lost 8 bases, and 9 bases had no gene match. This TCR derives from a woman between 40 and 50 years old in good health and CMV-seronegative. The chain links TRBV2 to TRBJ2-5, with 8 bases fitting TRBD1. Sequencing input: PBMCs. CDR3 nucleotides: TGTGCCAGCTCAGGGCAGGGGGCAGGAGAGACCCAGTACTTC. This gives the protein CASSGQGAGETQYF.